A selection of T cell receptor beta chains follows, all from one sample in a study of shared clonotypes between healthy human individuals. TCRdb's copy holds only in-frame clones and misses some; the assay was immunoSEQ multiplex PCR. This table holds fewer than 850,000 clones, about 78% found once. Input material: memory CD4+ T cells sorted from blood. These receptors were collected from a woman under 40 in good health. The CDR3 runs from the conserved cysteine through the conserved F or W. D genes are given only for firm matches. For some rows the clone size is stated as once, few or many, or as a class when expanded; others skip it.

V gene	J gene	clone size	CDR3 length	D gene	CDR3 DNA	CDR3 protein
TRBV2	TRBJ1-5	-	15	-	TGTGCCAGCAGTAAAGGCAGAAATAGCAATCAGCCCCAGCATTTT	CASSKGRNSNQPQHF
TRBV2	TRBJ2-7	-	13	TRBD2	TGTGCCAGCAGTTCCCTAGCGGCCTACGAGCAGTACTTC	CASSSLAAYEQYF
TRBV19	TRBJ2-1	few	18	TRBD2	TGTGCCAGTAGTGCCAGACTTCGGACTAGCGGGAGTATGAATGAGCAGTTCTTC	CASSARLRTSGSMNEQFF
TRBV5-5	TRBJ2-5	-	14	-	TGTGCCAGCAGCTTGGTTGACGGGAGAGAGACCCAGTACTTC	CASSLVDGRETQYF
TRBV5-1	TRBJ2-3	-	17	-	TGCGCCAGCAGCTTGTATAAATCAAGGACAGACACAGATACGCAGTATTTT	CASSLYKSRTDTDTQYF
TRBV6-6	TRBJ1-1	-	15	-	TGTGCCAGCAGTTACTCCAGGAAACCGAACACTGAAGCTTTCTTT	CASSYSRKPNTEAFF
TRBV20-1	TRBJ1-2	-	11	-	TGCAGTGCTAGGGACCGGTATGGCTACACCTTC	CSARDRYGYTF
TRBV10-1	TRBJ2-3	once	15	-	TGCGCCAGCAGCGAGGCGGCACACATCACAGATACGCAGTATTTT	CASSEAAHITDTQYF
TRBV2	TRBJ2-1	-	14	-	TGTGCCAGCAGCGTCGAAGGGACGGGGAATGAGCAGTTCTTC	CASSVEGTGNEQFF
TRBV29-1	TRBJ2-5	few	12	-	TGCAGCGTCGCCGGGACGGAAGAGACCCAGTACTTC	CSVAGTEETQYF
TRBV11-2	TRBJ2-1	-	18	TRBD2	TGTGCCAGCAGCTTAGGGACTAGCTGGTTAAGCTCCTACAATGAGCAGTTCTTC	CASSLGTSWLSSYNEQFF
TRBV7-3	TRBJ2-5	many	13	-	TGTGCCAGCAGCGACGGGCTGGCGGAGACCCAGTACTTC	CASSDGLAETQYF
TRBV6-5	TRBJ2-5	once	15	TRBD1	TGTGCCAGCAGCCTTGGGACAGGGAGGAGAGAGACCCAGTACTTC	CASSLGTGRRETQYF
TRBV9	TRBJ2-2	-	14	TRBD2	TGTGCCAGCAAACGGGGGGAGAACACCGGGGAGCTGTTTTTT	CASKRGENTGELFF
TRBV6-1	TRBJ1-2	-	15	TRBD1	TGTGCCAGCAGTCCTCGATGGCAGGGGGGCTATGGCTACACCTTC	CASSPRWQGGYGYTF
TRBV25-1	TRBJ2-7	-	14	-	TGTGCCAGCAGTGAATCCAGGGGGGGTTACGAGCAGTACTTC	CASSESRGGYEQYF
TRBV11-2	TRBJ2-7	few	13	-	TGTGCCAGCAGCGAAGCTAGCTATAACGAGCAGTACTTC	CASSEASYNEQYF
TRBV7-2	TRBJ2-7	few	15	TRBD2	TGTGCCAGCAGCTTAGGGACTAGCGGCTCCTACGAGCAGTACTTC	CASSLGTSGSYEQYF
TRBV6-5	TRBJ2-4	-	14	-	TGTGCCAGCAGAGGAGGTCTAGCCAAAAACATTCAGTACTTC	CASRGGLAKNIQYF
TRBV29-1	TRBJ2-5	-	12	TRBD1	TGCAGCGTTGACCAGGGGGTGGAGACCCAGTACTTC	CSVDQGVETQYF
TRBV27	TRBJ2-7	many	17	TRBD1	TGTGCCAGCAGTCTAAACCTTCCCGGGACAGGAGGCGACGAGCAGTACTTC	CASSLNLPGTGGDEQYF
TRBV5-1	TRBJ2-7	-	13	-	TGCGCCAGCAGCTTCACGGTTAACTACGAGCAGTACTTC	CASSFTVNYEQYF
TRBV6-1	TRBJ1-4	-	10	-	TGTGCCACCATGGCTAGGGCACTGTTTTTT	CATMARALFF
TRBV28	TRBJ2-7	few	14	-	TGTGCCAGCAGACCCGCGGGGTTATTCTACGAGCAGTACTTC	CASRPAGLFYEQYF
TRBV19	TRBJ1-4	once	14	TRBD1	TGTGCCAGCCACCTGACAGGGGGCCGTGAAAAACTGTTTTTT	CASHLTGGREKLFF
TRBV7-2	TRBJ1-2	many	15	-	TGTGCCAGCAGCTCGCCCGGGGGGGCCTTTAGGGGCTACACCTTC	CASSSPGGAFRGYTF
TRBV29-1	TRBJ2-7	few	11	-	TGCAGCGTTGTCAGGGACTACGAGCAGTACTTC	CSVVRDYEQYF
TRBV19	TRBJ2-2	-	17	TRBD1	TGTGCCAGTAGTCCTGGACAGGGGAGGGGTAACACCGGGGAGCTGTTTTTT	CASSPGQGRGNTGELFF
TRBV19	TRBJ1-5	-	14	-	TGTGCCAGTAGTATCCTCCATGGCAATCAGCCCCAGCATTTT	CASSILHGNQPQHF
TRBV5-5	TRBJ2-2	-	16	-	TGTGCCAGCAGCCCTGGTTCCCAGGCGAACACCGGGGAGCTGTTTTTT	CASSPGSQANTGELFF
TRBV28	TRBJ2-7	few	15	-	TGTGCCAGCAGTTCAAGCGCCCAGACCCTCTACGAGCAGTACTTC	CASSSSAQTLYEQYF
TRBV7-9	TRBJ2-3	-	15	TRBD2	TGTGCCAGCAGCCCCCATGCGGGAGTCACAGATACGCAGTATTTT	CASSPHAGVTDTQYF
TRBV7-2	TRBJ2-1	-	14	TRBD2	TGTGCCAGCAGCTTAGGGTCAGCGGGAGTTAAGCAGTTCTTC	CASSLGSAGVKQFF
TRBV30	TRBJ1-3	few	13	-	TGTGCCTGGAGTCAGGGATCTGTAAACACCATATATTTT	CAWSQGSVNTIYF
TRBV28	TRBJ2-5	-	14	-	TGTGCCAGCAGTTTTAGGCAGGGATGGGAGACCCAGTACTTC	CASSFRQGWETQYF
TRBV5-1	TRBJ1-2	once	14	TRBD1	TGCGCCAGCAGCGGAGGGGGACAGAAATATGGCTACACCTTC	CASSGGGQKYGYTF
TRBV5-1	TRBJ2-3	few	16	TRBD1	TGCGCCAGCAGCATCGGACAGGGGATACTTATCGATACGCAGTATTTT	CASSIGQGILIDTQYF
TRBV6-6	TRBJ2-2	-	16	-	TGTGCCAGCAGTTACCGACAGGGAGGATCCACCGGGGAGCTGTTTTTT	CASSYRQGGSTGELFF
TRBV19	TRBJ2-7	-	15	TRBD1	TGTGCCAGTAGCGACCTCGGGACAGGGAATTACGAGCAGTACTTC	CASSDLGTGNYEQYF
TRBV5-1	TRBJ2-2	-	15	-	TGCGCCAGCAGCTCGGACGGTTTCAACACCGGGGAGCTGTTTTTT	CASSSDGFNTGELFF
TRBV5-1	TRBJ1-2	-	15	-	TGCGCCAGCAGCTTGTGGGGTCTAGCTAACTATGGCTACACCTTC	CASSLWGLANYGYTF
TRBV11-3	TRBJ2-6	once	15	-	TGTGCCAGCAGCCCATCAGGGTCTGGGGCCAACGTCCTGACTTTC	CASSPSGSGANVLTF
TRBV5-5	TRBJ2-7	many	13	TRBD1	TGTGCCAGCAGATCGTTACCGGGACAGGTAGCGGACTTC	CASRSLPGQVADF
TRBV18	TRBJ2-1	-	15	-	TGTGCCAGCCAACGGGACCAAATCGGGTACAATGAGCAGTTCTTC	CASQRDQIGYNEQFF
TRBV27	TRBJ2-5	-	14	-	TGTGCCAGCAGTTTTTCTGGGGGTCTGGAGACCCAGTACTTC	CASSFSGGLETQYF
TRBV5-1	TRBJ2-7	-	15	-	TGCGCCAGCAGCTTGAATAGGCGGAGTACCTACGAGCAGTACTTC	CASSLNRRSTYEQYF
TRBV2	TRBJ2-7	-	13	TRBD1	TGTGCCAGCAGAGTCGACAGGGGACACGAGCAGTACTTC	CASRVDRGHEQYF
TRBV23-1	TRBJ2-7	-	13	-	TGCGCCAGCAGTCAAAATCAGCGGGACGAGCAGTACTTC	CASSQNQRDEQYF
TRBV2	TRBJ1-2	-	12	-	TGTGCCAGCAGTGCCGGGACGCAGGGCTACACCTTC	CASSAGTQGYTF